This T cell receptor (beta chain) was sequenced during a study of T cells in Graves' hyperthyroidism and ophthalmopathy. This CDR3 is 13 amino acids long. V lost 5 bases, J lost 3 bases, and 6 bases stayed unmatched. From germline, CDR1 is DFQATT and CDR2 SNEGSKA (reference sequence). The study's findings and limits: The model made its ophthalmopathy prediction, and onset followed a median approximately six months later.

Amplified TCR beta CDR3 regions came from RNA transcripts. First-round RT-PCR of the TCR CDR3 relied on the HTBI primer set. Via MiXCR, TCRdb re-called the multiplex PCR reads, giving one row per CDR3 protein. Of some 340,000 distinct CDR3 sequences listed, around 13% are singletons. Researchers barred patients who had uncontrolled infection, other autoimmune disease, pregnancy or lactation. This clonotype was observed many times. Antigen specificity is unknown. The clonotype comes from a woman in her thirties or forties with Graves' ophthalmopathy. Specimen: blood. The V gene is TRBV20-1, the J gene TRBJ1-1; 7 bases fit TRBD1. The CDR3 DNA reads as TGCAGTGCTGGGGGGACAGCCCACACTGAAGCTTTCTTT. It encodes CSAGGTAHTEAFF.